The 12 T cell receptor beta chains below all came from one sample that was sequenced in a study of neurological immune-mediated disorders. TCRdb reprocessed the 5' RACE reads via MiXCR and lists one record per CDR3 protein. The sample includes about 120,000 distinct CDR3 sequences, about 3.4% seen only once; the top ten take 1% to 1.5%. Sequencing input: PBMCs. Every receptor here comes from a woman aged 25 to 45 with multiple sclerosis.

This chain joins TRBV7-9 and TRBJ2-1, with D perhaps TRBD2 (6 bases). This CDR3 is 13 amino acids long. Germline CDR1 and CDR2: SEHNR and FQNEAQ (reference sequence). Between the trimmed V and J ends, which lost 4 bases and 9 bases, there was a span of 13 bases. CDR3 nucleotide sequence: TGTGCCAGCAGCTGGGCCGGGGGTTTTGAGCAGTTCTTC. Amino acids: CASSWAGGFEQFF.

This clonotype was found a few times. The rearrangement uses TRBV20-1 and TRBJ2-5; possible D gene TRBD2, 7 bases. CDR3 length equals 15 residues. CDR1 and CDR2 (germline): DFQATT, SNEGSKA (reference sequence). The V end lost 3 bases, the J end lost 5 bases, and 19 bases lay between the germline ends. CDR3 in amino acids: CSARRGGTVSETQYF. The CDR3 DNA reads TGCAGTGCTAGGAGGGGGGGGACGGTGTCGGAGACCCAGTACTTC.

With regard to this clonotype: This may stem from a read error, because a much larger clone lies one nucleotide away. The chain has TRBV6-6 and TRBJ2-7; perhaps D is TRBD1 or TRBD2 (5 bases each). Between the trimmed V and J ends, which lost 7 bases and 3 bases, there was a span of 19 bases. The CDR3 runs to 15 residues. Germline assignment: CDR1 MNHNY and CDR2 SVGAGI (reference sequence). The CDR3 is CASNEPGKGNYEQYF. The CDR3 DNA sequence: TGTGCCAGCAATGAACCGGGAAAGGGGAACTACGAGCAGTACTTC.

This clonotype has at least ten counts. The chain uses TRBV20-1 and TRBJ1-1; D remains ambiguous. V gave up 8 bases and J gave up 3 bases, with 13 bases separating them. Germline V gives CDR1 DFQATT, CDR2 SNEGSKA (reference sequence). The CDR3 extends over 12 amino acids. CDR3 protein: CSLREGHTEAFF. CDR3 DNA: TGCAGTCTGCGGGAGGGCCACACTGAAGCTTTCTTT.

This clonotype showed up many times. The chain uses TRBV20-1 and TRBJ1-5; D is possibly TRBD1 (5 bases). This CDR3 contains 13 residues. V was trimmed by 3 bases and J by 1 base, leaving 7 bases between them. CDR1 and CDR2 from the germline V gene are DFQATT and SNEGSKA (reference sequence). As DNA, the CDR3 is TGCAGTGCTAGTCGGGGGAGCAATCAGCCCCAGCATTTT. Its translation is CSASRGSNQPQHF.

This clonotype has ten or more counts. The gene calls are TRBV5-1 and TRBJ1-2; D is uncertain. The CDR3 totals 16 residues. Germline loops: CDR1 SGHRS, CDR2 YFSETQ. Trimming removed 4 bases at V and 0 bases at J, with 16 bases between. The CDR3, as DNA: TGCGCCAGCAGCCGAGATACCCTAACTTCTAACTATGGCTACACCTTC. Translating it yields CASSRDTLTSNYGYTF.

This clonotype was seen a handful of times. The chain links TRBV20-1 to TRBJ2-5; D possibly corresponds to TRBD1 (6 bases). The V gene lost 5 bases and the J gene lost 0 bases, with 16 bases spanning the gap. The germline CDR1 and CDR2 sequences are DFQATT and SNEGSKA (reference sequence). The CDR3 consists of 15 residues. The CDR3 DNA follows: TGCAGTGCTTACAGGGATAGCCGCAACCAAGAGACCCAGTACTTC. Its protein product is CSAYRDSRNQETQYF.

This clonotype has just a few counts. The chain recombines TRBV30 with TRBJ1-1; D may be TRBD1 (5 bases). The CDR3 is made up of 11 amino acids. Germline V gene lookup returns CDR1 GTSNPN and CDR2 SVGIG (reference sequence). The V gene lost 0 bases and the J gene lost 11 bases, with 10 bases spanning the gap. CDR3 loop: CAWSVQVKAFF. The DNA of the CDR3 is TGTGCCTGGAGTGTACAGGTAAAGGCTTTCTTT. The full variable domain, rest sourced from reference TRBV30 and TRBJ1-1, is SQTIHQWPATLVQPVGSPLSLECTVEGTSNPNLYWYRQAAGRGLQLLFYSVGIGQISSEVPQNLSASRPQDRQFILSSKKLLLSDSGFYLCAWSVQVKAFFGQGTRLTVV.

This clonotype was counted at least ten times. The V gene is TRBV4-3, the J gene TRBJ2-2, with 10 bases matching TRBD2. V lost 1 base, J lost 6 bases, and 5 bases stayed unmatched. Germline lookup yields CDR1 LGHNA and CDR2 YSLEER. This CDR3 has 16 amino acids. The CDR3 bases are TGCGCCAGCAGCCAAGTCCTAGCGGGAGACCCCGGGGAGCTGTTTTTT. Translation: CASSQVLAGDPGELFF.

This clonotype showed up many times. The chain combines TRBV20-1 with TRBJ2-3; 7 bases agree with TRBD2. The germline V gene has CDR1 DFQATT and CDR2 SNEGSKA (reference sequence). Trimming at V came to 0 bases and at J to 0 bases, leaving 6 bases not matched to a gene. This CDR3 comprises 16 residues. For the CDR3, the DNA is TGCAGTGCTAGAGATCTAGCGGCCCTAAGCACAGATACGCAGTATTTT. Encoded protein: CSARDLAALSTDTQYF.

This clonotype was counted many times. The chain uses TRBV20-1 and TRBJ2-5; 7 bases line up with TRBD2. V trimming: 6 bases; J trimming: 5 bases; junction bases outside the gene matches: 6. Germline lookup yields CDR1 DFQATT and CDR2 SNEGSKA (reference sequence). The CDR3 consists of 12 residues. The CDR3 sequence is CSARTSAETQYF. The DNA of the CDR3 is TGCAGTGCCCGAACTAGCGCCGAGACCCAGTACTTC.

Ten or more counts support this clonotype. The V gene is TRBV5-6, the J gene TRBJ2-5, with D perhaps TRBD1 or TRBD2 (5 bases each). Trimming shortened V by 6 bases and J by 2 bases, and 17 bases separated the two germline ends. Looked up from germline, CDR1 is SGHDT and CDR2 is YYEEEE. This CDR3 region has 15 residues. The DNA of the CDR3 is TGTGCCAGCACCCCCGTCGGGGCAGCTCAAGAGACCCAGTACTTC. Its translation: CASTPVGAAQETQYF.